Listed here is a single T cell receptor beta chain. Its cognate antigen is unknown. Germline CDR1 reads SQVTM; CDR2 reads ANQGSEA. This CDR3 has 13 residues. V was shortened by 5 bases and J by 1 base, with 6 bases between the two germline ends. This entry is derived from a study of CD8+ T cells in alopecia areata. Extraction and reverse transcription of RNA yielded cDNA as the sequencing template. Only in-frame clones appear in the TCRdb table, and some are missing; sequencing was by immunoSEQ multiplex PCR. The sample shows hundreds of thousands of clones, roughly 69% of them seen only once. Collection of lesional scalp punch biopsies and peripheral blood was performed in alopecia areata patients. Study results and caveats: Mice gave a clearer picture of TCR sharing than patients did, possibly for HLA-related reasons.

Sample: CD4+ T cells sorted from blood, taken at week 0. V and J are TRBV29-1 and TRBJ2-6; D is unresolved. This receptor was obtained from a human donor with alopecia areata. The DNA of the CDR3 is TGCAGCGTTTCGGCGTCTGGGGCCAACGTCCTGACTTTC. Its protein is CSVSASGANVLTF.